The following is a T cell receptor beta chain sequence with its context. The antigen it recognizes is unknown. No base quality information exists; no much larger clone differs at one position. Other DNA sequences in the sample encode the same CDR3. The data belong to a study of blood T cell repertoires in COVID-19 (dated by TCRdb to the early 2020s). Regarding the research as a whole: Samples from collaborators originated in the United States, Italy and Spain and spanned both the acute and convalescent phases of COVID-19. Samples came from the ongoing ImmuneRACE study (first 160 participants) plus 1,254 subjects from 6 global collaborators. The material from the prospective study consisted of cDNA or gDNA derived from T cells, B-cell-depleted T cells, or PBMCs. Where available, HLA class I and class II types were obtained from metadata supplied by the sample provider rather than from assay-based typing. The repertoires were made available in a free public database intended to serve as a resource for research on the immune response to SARS-CoV-2. Subjects who had been exposed to COVID-19, were actively infected with it, or had recovered from it provided the deeply sampled blood TCRbeta repertoires that made up the dataset. Nearly every sample came with metadata listing a de-identified subject ID, COVID-19 status, age in years and sex.

Whole blood was collected in K2EDTA tubes by collaborating institutions according to the institutions' own protocols. For TCRbeta analysis, collaborator samples were shipped as frozen whole blood, as isolated PBMCs, or as DNA extracted from either sample type. Broad study findings and their caveats: The quantity of clinical and demographic metadata differed by source and by participant and was supplied without curation.

TCRbeta CDR3 regions were amplified from genomic DNA using the immunoSEQ Assay, a bias-controlled multiplex PCR. The paper's processing steps were these. The number of nucleated cells in each sample was estimated by amplification of reference gene primers within the assay. Sequence reads were collapsed and filtered to measure the absolute abundance of every unique TCRbeta CDR3 rearrangement. For each sample, productive Simpson clonality was calculated as the square root of Simpson's diversity index over productive rearrangements. In its TCRdb copy, this immuneACCESS table keeps in-frame sequences only and misses some clones. Where compared with another copy, unresolved V genes explain less than half of these, and the others have no known cause. That table furnishes V, J and clone size, whereas the DNA furnished D and trimming. Across this sample there are 150,000 to 200,000 clones, with about 90% seen only once. The ten largest account for 20% to 25% of the sample.

Spanning cysteine to phenylalanine, the CDR3 consists of 15 amino acids. Only CDR3 DNA is held: 45 bases, read in frame from base 1. Germline trimming amounts to 0 bases on V and 5 bases on J, with 4 as the count of junction bases outside the gene matches. Taken from the germline V gene, the CDR1 and CDR2 loops are SGHRS and YFSETQ. The sequence links TRBV5-1 to TRBJ1-5; TRBD1 agrees with 8 junctional bases. What was sequenced was peripheral blood. The receptor was derived from a man in his 60s with active or convalescent COVID-19. The encoded CDR3 is CASSLDSGGDQPQHF. The nucleotide sequence is given as TGCGCCAGCAGCTTGGACTCAGGGGGCGATCAGCCCCAGCATTTT.